The entry below gives a single TCR beta chain sequence along with its context. Its antigen remains unidentified. This sample was included in a study of T cells in Graves' hyperthyroidism and ophthalmopathy. Study-wide findings and caveats: Among clonotypes expanded in thyroid above 0.001, most were also found in blood.

Per the germline V gene, CDR1 is LNHDA and CDR2 is SQIVND (reference sequence). With V trimmed by 5 bases and J by 3 bases, 14 bases remained unmatched. The CDR3 consists of 19 residues. The CDR3 regions of TCR beta were amplified from RNA transcripts. An initial round of RT-PCR targeting the TCR CDR3 relied on the HTBI primer set. TCRdb used MiXCR to reprocess the multiplex PCR reads, holding one entry per CDR3 protein. This table has around 600,000 distinct CDR3 sequences, 13% to 15% appearing once. The chain uses TRBV19 and TRBJ2-4, with 12 nucleotides matching TRBD1. Sequencing was carried out using blood. The TCR sequence derives from a woman between 18 and 29 years old with Graves' ophthalmopathy. The CDR3 protein is CASSPRGTGGAVGKNIQYF. Here the CDR3 DNA reads TGTGCCAGTAGTCCGCGTGGGACAGGGGGCGCCGTTGGCAAAAACATTCAGTACTTC.